These 31 T cell receptor beta chains share one sample of origin, sequenced in a study of metastatic and nonmetastatic thyroid tumors. TCRdb re-called the PCR reads with MiXCR. The sample shows about 4,800 clones, less than 35% of them seen only once. Thyroid surgery was performed in patients who had received no treatment beforehand. Sequenced input: adjacent normal tissue. The receptors shown here come from a female donor with papillary thyroid cancer or a benign thyroid nodule (not recorded which). Some clones in this sample may be carry-over from other donors' samples.

By sample fraction, this clone is large (0.1 to 1%). The rearrangement joins TRBV7-2 to TRBJ2-7; D call uncertain. Between the trimmed V and J ends, which lost 8 bases and 2 bases, there was a span of 7 bases. The V gene's germline CDR1 is SGHTA and CDR2 FQGNSA. The length of the CDR3 is 11 residues. The CDR3 reads CASARAYEQYF. For the CDR3, the DNA is TGTGCCAGCGCCCGGGCCTACGAGCAGTACTTC.

Concerning this clone: This CDR3 is also generated by other DNA sequences in the sample. The chain is built from TRBV7-2 and TRBJ2-3, with 7 positions matching TRBD1. CDR1 is SGHTA, CDR2 FQGNSA, per germline. The length of the CDR3 is 15 residues. V shed 5 bases, J shed 2 bases, and the junction held 7 bases outside the gene matches. The DNA for the CDR3 is TGTGCCAGCAGCCCAGGACAGGCAGACACAGATACGCAGTATTTT. Its protein is CASSPGQADTDTQYF.

This clone has ten or more counts. This sequence joins TRBV4-1 and TRBJ2-1; 10 bases are shared with TRBD2. CDR3 length: 14 residues. Trimming at V came to 1 base and at J to 13 bases, leaving 7 bases not matched to a gene. Germline V CDR1 and CDR2: MGHRA, YSYEKL. CDR3 in DNA: TGCGCCAGCAGCCAAGCTCTACTAGCGGGAAACCAGTTCTTC. Its translation: CASSQALLAGNQFF.

This clone appeared a few times. The chain uses TRBV6-4 and TRBJ1-4, with D possibly TRBD1 on 6 matching bases. V dropped 8 bases and J dropped 6 bases, with 10 bases sitting between them. The CDR3 is 12 amino acids. Germline V gene lookup returns CDR1 MRHNA and CDR2 SNTAGT. CDR3 residues: CASRGGDEKLFF. The CDR3 nucleotides are TGTGCCAGCCGAGGGGGGGATGAAAAACTGTTTTTT.

By frequency in the sample, this clone is medium-sized (0.01 to 0.1%). The chain uses TRBV27 and TRBJ1-1; D perhaps matches TRBD1 (5 bases). The V and J ends lost 2 bases and 2 bases respectively, with 9 bases between them. Germline assignment: CDR1 MNHEY and CDR2 SMNVEV (reference sequence). This CDR3 is built from 14 residues. This CDR3 is CASSLGGVNTEAFF. The CDR3 bases are TGTGCCAGCAGTTTAGGGGGAGTTAACACTGAAGCTTTCTTT.

This clone counts as medium-sized (0.01 to 0.1%). This chain uses TRBV10-3 with TRBJ2-5, with D possibly TRBD2 on 5 matching bases. The CDR3 totals 15 residues. CDR1 is ENHRY and CDR2 is SYGVKD in the germline V gene. V was pared by 3 bases and J by 5 bases, with 16 bases between. CDR3 bases: TGTGCCATCAGTGATGATGGGAGCCATGGGGAGACCCAGTACTTC. This sequence encodes CAISDDGSHGETQYF.

This clone was recorded once. The V call is TRBV20-1, the J call TRBJ1-6, with TRBD1 matching 10 bases. CDR1 DFQATT and CDR2 SNEGSKA come from the germline V gene (reference sequence). CDR3 length: 13 residues. With V trimmed by 5 bases and J by 18 bases, 13 bases remained unmatched. Written as DNA, the CDR3 is TGCAGTGCTCTGGACAGGGGGGATTCACACACCCACTTT. It is translated as CSALDRGDSHTHF.

This clone was seen once. One end of the junction fails to match germline, which may point to a read error. As DNA, the CDR3 is TGTGCCAGCAGCTTTTTACAGGGGCCGTCCTACGAGCAGTGCTTC. As protein: CASSFLQGPSYEQCF. This chain connects TRBV11-2 to TRBJ2-7; 7 nucleotides agree with TRBD1. CDR3 size: 15 residues. Germline-derived CDR1 and CDR2 are SGHAT and FQNNGV.

The rearrangement uses TRBV27 and TRBJ2-1; D is perhaps TRBD1 (6 bases). Trimming shortened V by 6 bases and J by 12 bases, and 24 bases separated the two germline ends. The CDR3 runs 15 residues. Looked up from germline, CDR1 is MNHEY and CDR2 is SMNVEV (reference sequence). CDR3 loop: CASRGAPSSYYAQFF. The CDR3 nucleotides are TGTGCCAGCAGGGGGGCCCCGAGCTCCTACTATGCGCAGTTCTTC.

This clone turned up a few times. The rearrangement uses TRBV6-2 or TRBV6-3 and TRBJ2-7, with 7 bases that match TRBD1. This CDR3 comprises 15 residues. Germline loops: CDR1 MNHEY, CDR2 SVGEGT. J lost 5 bases, V lost 0 bases, and 7 bases had no gene match. The CDR3 sequence: CASSYSIEQGNEQYF. In nucleotides, the CDR3 is TGTGCCAGCAGTTACTCGATCGAACAGGGGAACGAGCAGTACTTC.

By proportion, this clone is medium-sized. J is TRBJ2-1 and V is TRBV11-2, with a possible D match to TRBD1 (7 bases). The germline V and J ends were trimmed by 0 bases and 12 bases, with 15 bases remaining between them. The CDR3 spans 14 residues. CDR1 is SGHAT and CDR2 is FQNNGV in the germline V gene. This CDR3 reads CASSLEAQGGRQFF. CDR3 DNA sequence: TGTGCCAGCAGCTTAGAGGCCCAGGGGGGAAGGCAGTTCTTC.

J is TRBJ2-7 and V is TRBV7-9; 11 bases map to TRBD1. CDR1 is SEHNR and CDR2 is FQNEAQ in the germline V gene (reference sequence). The CDR3 length is 15 residues. V trimming: 5 bases; J trimming: 3 bases; junction bases outside the gene matches: 6. The CDR3, as DNA: TGTGCCAGCAGCAGCGGGACAGGGGGAAGCTACGAGCAGTACTTC. It is translated as CASSSGTGGSYEQYF.

This chain uses TRBV7-2 with TRBJ2-3; TRBD2 agrees at 8 bases. The CDR3 loop spans 16 amino acids. From germline, CDR1 is SGHTA and CDR2 FQGNSA. V trimming: 5 bases; J trimming: 1 base; junction bases outside the gene matches: 8. The CDR3 DNA reads TGTGCCAGCAGCCCTAGCGGGCGGGGTGGCACAGATACGCAGTATTTT. The encoded protein is CASSPSGRGGTDTQYF.

This clone counts as large. The genes are TRBV27 and TRBJ2-7, with D unresolved. This CDR3 contains 12 residues. V shed 5 bases and J shed 7 bases, with 12 bases lying between them. Germline V gene lookup returns CDR1 MNHEY and CDR2 SMNVEV (reference sequence). DNA for the CDR3: TGTGCCAGCAGTACCCCCGTGGGAGAGCAGTACTTC. This encodes CASSTPVGEQYF.

Worth noting for this clone: It may be a read error: a sequence one base away is much more abundant. V usage is TRBV6-2 or TRBV6-3 and J usage is TRBJ2-6; 9 bases match TRBD1. CDR1 and CDR2 from the germline V gene are MNHEY and SVGEGT. V shed 6 bases and J 3 bases; nucleotides not matched to a gene: 12. The CDR3 has 18 residues. The CDR3 coding sequence is TGTGCCAGCAGCCCCGCGGCGGGACAGGGTGATGGGGCCAACGTCCTGACTTTC. Its translation is CASSPAAGQGDGANVLTF.

CDR3: CASSLLAGIFYEQYF. The CDR3 region has the DNA TGCGCCAGCAGCTTGTTAGCGGGAATTTTCTACGAGCAGTACTTC. The chain carries TRBV5-1 and TRBJ2-7; 8 nucleotides agree with TRBD2. CDR3 length equals 15 residues. Germline V gene sequence: CDR1 SGHRS, CDR2 YFSETQ. The trim removed 1 base at V and 3 bases at J, leaving 6 bases unmatched.

Worth noting for this clone: Possible read error: a much larger clone is one base away. The rearrangement uses TRBV20-1 and TRBJ1-2; TRBD1 might be the D (5 bases). The CDR3 totals 16 residues. Germline V gene sequence: CDR1 DFQATT, CDR2 SNEGSKA (reference sequence). V was clipped by 0 bases and J by 6 bases, with 20 bases between them. CDR3 sequence reads: CSARDAGPQVLDGYTF. The CDR3 DNA sequence: TGCAGTGCTAGAGACGCGGGGCCCCAGGTTTTAGATGGCTACACCTTC.

Details on this clone: Additional DNA sequences in this sample encode the identical CDR3. The chain carries TRBV5-1 and TRBJ2-3, with D possibly called TRBD1 or TRBD2 (5 bases each). Germline V gives CDR1 SGHRS, CDR2 YFSETQ. The CDR3 consists of 17 residues. Trimming shortened V by 3 bases and J by 0 bases, and 17 bases separated the two germline ends. CDR3 nucleotide sequence: TGCGCCAGCAGCTCCCAAGGGACGCCGTATAGCACAGATACGCAGTATTTT. Its translation: CASSSQGTPYSTDTQYF.

This clone was counted ten times or more. The CDR3 sequence is CASSGRQQETQYF. In nucleotides, the CDR3 is TGTGCCAGCAGTGGACGTCAGCAGGAGACCCAGTACTTC. The V gene is TRBV2, the J gene TRBJ2-5; D gene unclear. The germline gives CDR1 SNHLY, CDR2 FYNNEI. Trimming pared 4 bases from V and 5 bases from J, leaving 11 bases between. The CDR3 runs 13 residues. The variable domain in full, completed from reference TRBV2 and TRBJ2-5, reads EPEVTQTPSHQVTQMGQEVILRCVPISNHLYFYWYRQILGQKVEFLVSFYNNEISEKSEIFDDQFSVERPDGSNFTLKIRSTKLEDSAMYFCASSGRQQETQYFGPGTRLLVL.

V gene TRBV30 combines with J gene TRBJ2-3, with D unresolved. The CDR3 extends over 15 amino acids. With 4 bases removed from V and 2 bases from J, the gap between germline ends came to 16 bases. From germline, CDR1 is GTSNPN and CDR2 SVGIG (reference sequence). The CDR3 DNA reads as TGTGCCTGGATCCTCCGAAGGGTAGTCACAGATACGCAGTATTTT. It yields the protein CAWILRRVVTDTQYF.

Points on this clone: A much larger clone lies a single base off, so this may be a read error. V is TRBV7-6 and J is TRBJ2-1; a weak D match, TRBD1 (5 bases). The CDR3 is 16 residues long. Germline values: CDR1 SGHVS, CDR2 FNYEAQ. With 3 bases removed from V and 1 base from J, the gap between germline ends came to 13 bases. The CDR3 protein is CASSFLIGDSYNEQFF. The CDR3 coding sequence is TGTGCCAGCAGCTTTTTGATAGGGGATTCCTACAATGAGCAGTTCTTC.

The chain uses TRBV27 and TRBJ2-7; 9 nucleotides agree with TRBD1. The CDR3 runs 15 residues. The germline V gene has CDR1 MNHEY and CDR2 SMNVEV (reference sequence). J lost 4 bases, V lost 5 bases, and 9 bases had no gene match. The CDR3 DNA reads TGTGCCAGCAGTGTGGGACAGGGATTACAGTACGAGCAGTACTTC. Translated, it gives CASSVGQGLQYEQYF.

Regarding this clone: Without the conserved terminal phenylalanine or tryptophan, this CDR3 likely stems from a read error. This rearrangement joins TRBV28 to TRBJ2-1, with 7 nucleotides matching TRBD2. CDR1 is MDHEN and CDR2 is SYDVKM in the germline V gene. This CDR3 is built from 18 residues. This chain's CDR3 is CATSLAGSERARYNEQFV. The CDR3 bases are TGTGCCACCAGTTTAGCGGGTAGCGAGAGGGCCAGGTACAATGAGCAGTTCGTC.

This chain joins TRBV20-1 and TRBJ1-5, with D maybe TRBD1 (6 bases). The length of the CDR3 is 14 residues. Germline V gene data show CDR1 as DFQATT and CDR2 as SNEGSKA (reference sequence). Trimming shortened V by 3 bases and J by 11 bases, and 20 bases separated the two germline ends. The CDR3 DNA sequence: TGCAGTGCTAGTCTGGACAGCGGCCCGGGGACCCAGCATTTT. Protein: CSASLDSGPGTQHF.

The genes are TRBV5-1 and TRBJ2-1, with D possibly TRBD2 on 6 matching bases. The CDR3 loop spans 14 amino acids. CDR1 and CDR2 (germline): SGHRS, YFSETQ. V lost 4 bases and J 7 bases, leaving 15 bases between the germline ends. The CDR3 region is CASSQTPSVNEQFF. DNA for the CDR3: TGCGCCAGCAGCCAAACCCCTAGCGTAAATGAGCAGTTCTTC.

This clone was picked up a small number of times. The germline gene is not matched at one end of the junction; a read error may be the cause. The gene calls are TRBV6-1 and TRBJ1-2, with TRBD1 identical over 9 bases. This CDR3 region has 14 residues. The V gene's germline CDR1 is MNHNS and CDR2 SASEGT. The CDR3, as DNA: TGTGCCAGCGGTGAAGGGACAGGGTTGTATGGCTACACCTTC. Its translation is CASGEGTGLYGYTF.

This clone was observed a few times. One base away lies a much larger clone, so this may be a sequencing read error. J is TRBJ2-4 and V is TRBV6-2 or TRBV6-3; perhaps TRBD2 as D (6 bases). The CDR3 length is 17 residues. The germline gives CDR1 MNHEY, CDR2 SVGEGT. V lost 4 bases and J 0 bases, leaving 16 bases between the germline ends. The CDR3 nucleotides read TGTGCCAGCAGTTGCTCCTACTCGGGACTAGCCAAAAACATTCAGTACTTC. As protein: CASSCSYSGLAKNIQYF.

The chain carries TRBV6-1 and TRBJ2-7, with 11 bases matching TRBD1. The ends lost 6 bases at V and 1 base at J; junction bases unmatched: 5. The germline gives CDR1 MNHNS, CDR2 SASEGT. CDR3 size: 15 residues. CDR3 loop: CASRRDRGGSYEQYF. CDR3 coding DNA: TGTGCCAGCAGGAGGGACAGGGGGGGGTCCTACGAGCAGTACTTC.

V gene TRBV13 combines with J gene TRBJ2-5; tentative D call: TRBD2 (6 bases). Germline lookup yields CDR1 PRHDT and CDR2 FYEKMQ (reference sequence). This CDR3 has 15 amino acids. V lost 3 bases to trimming and J lost 4 bases, with 15 bases between them. CDR3 amino acids: CASSLAGTPGETQYF. CDR3 DNA sequence: TGTGCCAGCAGCTTGGCCGGGACTCCAGGAGAGACCCAGTACTTC.

In the case of this clone: This CDR3 fails to terminate in the conserved phenylalanine or tryptophan, so it likely reflects a read error. The DNA is omitted, as the CDR3 cannot be located on it reliably, and the CDR3 follows TCRdb's listing. The rearrangement links TRBV7-8 to TRBJ2-7; TRBD1 was called by the table and not checked on the DNA. The CDR3 is made up of 18 amino acids, end residues included. Germline values: CDR1 SGHVS, CDR2 FQNEAQ. Here the CDR3 reads CASSLIGLDLANTGELYS.

There are many counts of this clone. The CDR3 DNA is TGTGCCAGCAGTTTAGCAGGGGCGAGGGAAGCTTTCTTT. This encodes CASSLAGAREAFF. V and J are TRBV12-3 or TRBV12-4 and TRBJ1-1; TRBD1 is a possible D gene (5 bases). Trimming took 0 bases from V and 8 from J, leaving 10 bases between them. This CDR3 comprises 13 residues.